The rows below give T cell receptor beta chains drawn from one sample of a study of cytomegalovirus exposure and HLA in healthy donors. TCRdb keeps only in-frame clones here, not all; method: immunoSEQ multiplex PCR. This sample yields 180,000 or so clones, of which over 80% are seen a single time; less than 1.5% belongs to the top ten. Sequences were obtained from PBMCs. These receptors all stem from a girl between 10 and 17 years old in good health and CMV-seropositive. Each CDR3 is given with its conserved first and last residue. The order of the fields is clone size, D gene, J gene, V gene, CDR3 DNA, CDR3 protein. The D gene is left open where the match is weak. Clone size is given for some rows only: seen once, a few or many times, or a class if the clone is expanded.

size: few; D: NA; J: TRBJ2-1; V: TRBV6-5; DNA: TGTGCCAGCAGTGGCTCCTGGACTCGCAACAATGAGCAGTTCTTC; CDR3: CASSGSWTRNNEQFF
size: once; D: NA; J: TRBJ1-5; V: TRBV5-6; DNA: TGTGCCAGCAGCTTGGGGCCCCAACTATTCAATCAGCCCCAGCATTTT; CDR3: CASSLGPQLFNQPQHF
size: NA; D: NA; J: TRBJ2-1; V: TRBV27; DNA: TGTGCCAGCAGTTTGGGCCGGGGCTACAATGAGCAGTTCTTC; CDR3: CASSLGRGYNEQFF
size: NA; D: NA; J: TRBJ2-7; V: TRBV11-2; DNA: TGTGCCAGCAGCTTTAGCCAAATCTACGAGCAGTACTTC; CDR3: CASSFSQIYEQYF
size: few; D: TRBD2; J: TRBJ2-7; V: TRBV6-1; DNA: TGTGCCAGCCGGCGGGAGGGGCTAAACGAGCAGTACTTC; CDR3: CASRREGLNEQYF
size: NA; D: TRBD1; J: TRBJ1-5; V: TRBV7-9; DNA: TGTGCCAGCAGTCGACAGGGAGGCAATCAGCCCCAGCATTTT; CDR3: CASSRQGGNQPQHF
size: NA; D: NA; J: TRBJ2-1; V: TRBV5-1; DNA: TGCGCCAGCACCGGCCCGGGGAGGTCGTACAATGAGCAGTTCTTC; CDR3: CASTGPGRSYNEQFF
size: NA; D: TRBD1; J: TRBJ1-1; V: TRBV13; DNA: TGTGCTTCAGGGGGCGCGGGCACTGAAGCTTTCTTT; CDR3: CASGGAGTEAFF
size: NA; D: NA; J: TRBJ2-7; V: TRBV9; DNA: TGTGCCAGCAGCGTAGACCCGACGGAGCGTGGCTACGAGCAGTACTTC; CDR3: CASSVDPTERGYEQYF
size: NA; D: NA; J: TRBJ1-5; V: TRBV6-5; DNA: TGTGCCAGCAGTTACTCCGGTCGGGGAAGCAATCAGCCCCAGCATTTT; CDR3: CASSYSGRGSNQPQHF
size: NA; D: NA; J: TRBJ1-3; V: TRBV6-6; DNA: TGTGCCAGCAGTTACCCCCCCGGGAAGGGAAACACCATATATTTT; CDR3: CASSYPPGKGNTIYF
size: NA; D: NA; J: TRBJ1-1; V: TRBV30; DNA: TGTGCCTGGAGTGTACGTCCCAGGAAAAACACTGAAGCTTTCTTT; CDR3: CAWSVRPRKNTEAFF
size: NA; D: TRBD2; J: TRBJ2-1; V: TRBV11-3; DNA: TGTGCCAGCAGCTTAGATGCTGACACTAGCGGGCTCTACAATGAGCAGTTCTTC; CDR3: CASSLDADTSGLYNEQFF
size: NA; D: TRBD2; J: TRBJ2-2; V: TRBV5-1; DNA: TGCGCCAGCAGCTTCGGGACTAGCGGGAGGGCCCGCACCGGGGAGCTGTTTTTT; CDR3: CASSFGTSGRARTGELFF
size: NA; D: NA; J: TRBJ2-1; V: TRBV5-1; DNA: TGCGCCAGCAGCTTGGAAAGCGGGCTAAGCTCCTACAATGAGCAGTTCTTC; CDR3: CASSLESGLSSYNEQFF
size: NA; D: TRBD2; J: TRBJ2-1; V: TRBV5-4; DNA: TGTGCCAGCAGCACCGGACTAGCGACCTACAATGAGCAGTTCTTC; CDR3: CASSTGLATYNEQFF
size: NA; D: NA; J: TRBJ2-7; V: TRBV13; DNA: TGTGCCAGCAGCCCCCCTAGTGTGCACGAGCAGTACTTC; CDR3: CASSPPSVHEQYF
size: NA; D: NA; J: TRBJ2-1; V: TRBV6-5; DNA: TGTGCCAGCAGGACCAGGCCTACCCCCTACAATGAGCAGTTCTTC; CDR3: CASRTRPTPYNEQFF
size: NA; D: NA; J: TRBJ2-2; V: TRBV29-1; DNA: TGCAGCGCCGTCAGGGGAATGAACACCGGGGAGCTGTTTTTT; CDR3: CSAVRGMNTGELFF
size: NA; D: TRBD1; J: TRBJ2-7; V: TRBV4-1; DNA: TGCGCCAGCAGCCAAGGACAGGGGCAGGGCTCCTACGAGCAGTACTTC; CDR3: CASSQGQGQGSYEQYF
size: NA; D: TRBD1; J: TRBJ2-2; V: TRBV5-1; DNA: TGCGCCAGCAATCCGGGACAGGGAGGCACCGGGGAGCTGTTTTTT; CDR3: CASNPGQGGTGELFF
size: NA; D: TRBD1; J: TRBJ1-2; V: TRBV6-4; DNA: TGTGCCAGCAGTGACTCCCCCAACAGGGGCTATGGCTACACCTTC; CDR3: CASSDSPNRGYGYTF
size: NA; D: TRBD2; J: TRBJ2-1; V: TRBV4-2; DNA: TGTGCCAGCAGCCAAGCCGCGTTAGCGGGAGTATTGGGCAATGAGCAGTTCTTC; CDR3: CASSQAALAGVLGNEQFF
size: NA; D: NA; J: TRBJ1-3; V: TRBV27; DNA: TGTGCCAGCAAGAACAGTCGCTCTGGAAACACCATATATTTT; CDR3: CASKNSRSGNTIYF
size: NA; D: NA; J: TRBJ2-1; V: TRBV6-1; DNA: TGTGCCAGCACCAGGGATCACAATGAGCAGTTCTTC; CDR3: CASTRDHNEQFF
size: NA; D: TRBD2; J: TRBJ2-1; V: TRBV30; DNA: TGTGCCTGGCAAACTCTAGCGGAGCTCTACAATGAGCAGTTCTTC; CDR3: CAWQTLAELYNEQFF
size: NA; D: NA; J: TRBJ2-2; V: TRBV21-1; DNA: TGTGCCAGCAGCAAGGTTTCGGGCAGGGCGACCGGGGAGCTGTTTTTT; CDR3: CASSKVSGRATGELFF
size: NA; D: NA; J: TRBJ1-4; V: TRBV4-1; DNA: TGCGCCAGCAGCCGTCCGACAGGAGCTAATGAAAAACTGTTTTTT; CDR3: CASSRPTGANEKLFF
size: NA; D: NA; J: TRBJ2-5; V: TRBV28; DNA: TGTGCCAGCAGTTTATCGAGCGGAGCGGAGACCCAGTACTTC; CDR3: CASSLSSGAETQYF
size: NA; D: NA; J: TRBJ2-3; V: TRBV29-1; DNA: TGCAGCGTTTTTACTCCCACGGTAGATACGCAGTATTTT; CDR3: CSVFTPTVDTQYF
size: once; D: TRBD1; J: TRBJ2-7; V: TRBV5-1; DNA: TGCGCCAGCAGCTTCGGGACAGGCCCCTCTTACGAGCAGTACTTC; CDR3: CASSFGTGPSYEQYF
size: NA; D: NA; J: TRBJ2-3; V: TRBV6-1; DNA: TGTGCCAGCAGCTTGTGGGGAAGGGGAACAGATACGCAGTATTTT; CDR3: CASSLWGRGTDTQYF
size: NA; D: TRBD2; J: TRBJ2-3; V: TRBV4-2; DNA: TGTGCCAGCAGCTTACAGCGGGGGGACACAGATACGCAGTATTTT; CDR3: CASSLQRGDTDTQYF
size: NA; D: TRBD2; J: TRBJ2-7; V: TRBV29-1; DNA: TGCAGCGTTGAGGGGGCGGGAGGGCCCTACGAGCAGTACTTC; CDR3: CSVEGAGGPYEQYF
size: NA; D: TRBD1; J: TRBJ1-4; V: TRBV19; DNA: TGTGCCAGTAGTCCCGGGACAGGTACTAGCTTGTTTTTT; CDR3: CASSPGTGTSLFF
size: NA; D: TRBD1; J: TRBJ2-5; V: TRBV29-1; DNA: TGCAGCGTCTTCCCGGACAGGGGGCTTGGCTGGGAGACCCAGTACTTC; CDR3: CSVFPDRGLGWETQYF
size: NA; D: NA; J: TRBJ2-3; V: TRBV10-1; DNA: TGCGCCAGCAGTGACCCGGGAAATGGGACAGATACGCAGTATTTT; CDR3: CASSDPGNGTDTQYF